Each of the 5 T cell receptor beta chains below was sequenced from the same sample in a study of vaccination and CD4 T cells after COVID-19. These TCRs' antigens remain unknown. Cultured CD4+ T-cell DNA underwent Oncomine TCR Beta short-read sequencing. A single record per CDR3 protein comes from TCRdb applying MiXCR to the PCR reads. The table lists 20,000 or so distinct CDR3 sequences, 20% to 30% of them singletons, with roughly a tenth in the top ten. Sample treatment: roughly 10-day PBMC culture with coronavirus spike peptide pools or control peptides (ViraFEST assay). What was sequenced was cultured CD4+ T cells from blood. These TCRs come from a human donor with COVID-19.

V gene TRBV12-3 or TRBV12-4 combines with J gene TRBJ2-3, with TRBD1 as a possible D gene (6 bases). V was clipped by 2 bases and J by 1 base, with 10 bases between them. CDR3 size: 15 residues. The CDR3 DNA follows: TGTGCCAGCAGTTTAATGGCAGGGGGCACAGATACGCAGTATTTT. Its translation: CASSLMAGGTDTQYF.

The chain recombines TRBV19 with TRBJ1-5; 9 positions match TRBD1. Trimming cost V 3 bases and J 2 bases; bases outside gene matches: 5. The length of the CDR3 is 16 residues. Germline V gene data show CDR1 as LNHDA and CDR2 as SQIVND (reference sequence). CDR3 nucleotides: TGTGCCAGTAGTATGTGGGGACAGGGTGGCAATCAGCCCCAGCATTTT. Amino acids: CASSMWGQGGNQPQHF.

This clonotype was detected only a few times. The chain recombines TRBV25-1 with TRBJ1-5; no definite D call. V gave up 4 bases and J gave up 4 bases, with 5 bases separating them. CDR1 and CDR2 from the germline V gene are MGHDK and SYGVNS. This CDR3 comprises 12 residues. This chain's CDR3 is CASSVGNQPQHF. The CDR3 DNA sequence: TGTGCCAGCAGTGTAGGGAATCAGCCCCAGCATTTT.

This clonotype was observed a handful of times. The CDR3 DNA reads as TGCAGTGCTGCAAAACCCCCTAGCGGGGAAGAGACCCAGTACTTC. This codes for CSAAKPPSGEETQYF. This sequence joins TRBV20-1 and TRBJ2-5, with 9 nucleotides matching TRBD2. The CDR3 spans 15 residues. V lost 5 bases, J lost 3 bases, and 10 bases stayed unmatched. CDR1 and CDR2 (germline): DFQATT, SNEGSKA (reference sequence).

This clonotype came up a few times. The rearrangement uses TRBV11-2 and TRBJ1-5; D is ambiguous. Trimming removed 3 bases at V and 5 bases at J, with 8 bases between. This CDR3 has 13 residues. Germline lookup yields CDR1 SGHAT and CDR2 FQNNGV. The CDR3 spells CASSFNWDQPQHF. The CDR3 region has the DNA TGTGCCAGCAGCTTTAACTGGGATCAGCCCCAGCATTTT.